The TCR beta chain described here comes from a study of read filtering for tumor transcriptome and immune sequencing. Whole-study context: IR-seq gave about 4 to 10.27 million TCR reads per sample; RNA-seq gave about 80 to 1,300.

V was shortened by 4 bases and J by 2 bases, with 16 bases between the two germline ends. The CDR3 spans 15 residues. The V gene's germline CDR1 is SGHRS and CDR2 YFSETQ. At the time of active disease, bone marrow was collected from every patient. Worth noting for this clonotype: As yet, its antigen is unknown.

Study-wide results and caveats: Roughly four fifths of IR-seq clonotypes had one read, totaling about 3.5% of reads; RNA-seq: about 69% and 49%.

Molecular barcoded adaptors covering alpha/delta and beta/gamma chains were used on around 400 ng RNA. From the reads, TCRdb called clonotypes with MiXCR, one entry per CDR3 protein. In the table there are some 19,000 distinct CDR3 sequences, 22% of which are singletons. This clonotype originated in a donor aged 40 or over with multiple myeloma. The sequencing input was a population of CD138-negative cells sorted from bone marrow. This rearrangement joins TRBV5-1 to TRBJ2-7, with a tentative D call TRBD2 (5 bases). For the CDR3, the DNA is TGCGCCAGCAGCCCCGATCGAGGGATCACCTACGAGCAGTACTTC. Protein sequence: CASSPDRGITYEQYF.